Reported below is one T cell receptor (beta chain). The target antigen is unknown. TCRdb re-called the reads through MiXCR, storing one row per CDR3 protein. The sample lists 150,000 to 200,000 distinct CDR3 sequences; about 15% were seen once. This sample is part of a study of T cell repertoires in cytomegalovirus infection. On the study more broadly: TCR beta signatures that were public indicated CMV infection and matching HLA type. Overall study findings and caveats: CMV-specific HLA-C-restricted TCR beta clonotypes dominated the ex vivo response. Cumulative frequency (of public TCR beta family members) identified carriers of CMV plus the relevant HLA.

Germline CDR1 and CDR2: LNHDA and SQIVND (reference sequence). The CDR3 has 14 residues. With 1 base removed from V and 6 bases from J, the gap between germline ends came to 10 bases. This TCR was sampled from a human donor in good health (CMV status not recorded). Some clones in this sample may be carry-over from other donors' samples. The rearrangement joins TRBV19 to TRBJ2-1; D is uncertain. Sequencing used CD8+ T cells from PBMCs. CDR3 bases: TGTGCCAGTAGTATAGGTTCTCAAGCCAATGAGCAGTTCTTC. As protein: CASSIGSQANEQFF.